The present T cell receptor (beta chain) was sequenced within a study of blood T cell repertoires in COVID-19. The table lists this clone with a count of one. Here immunoSEQ multiplex PCR was the method, and the copy in TCRdb shows in-frame clones only, minus some. The sample lists approximately 190,000 clones, about 90% occurring once. The sequence was collected from a man aged 60 to 69 with active or convalescent COVID-19. Sequenced input: peripheral blood.

The DNA for the CDR3 is TGTGCCATCAGTGAACAGGCCTACGAGCAGTACTTC. This codes for CAISEQAYEQYF. The J gene is TRBJ2-7, the V gene TRBV10-3; maybe TRBD1 (5 bases). V was shortened by 3 bases and J by 2 bases, with 5 bases between the two germline ends. This CDR3 region has 12 residues. Germline loops: CDR1 ENHRY, CDR2 SYGVKD.